These 7 T cell receptor beta chains share one sample of origin, sequenced in a study of Tregs in tolerant kidney transplant recipients. Assay: immunoSEQ multiplex PCR; the TCRdb copy retains only in-frame clones and omits some. The listing records about 15,000 clones. Related graft donors supplied nonmyeloablative bone marrow transplants, and mixed chimerism was transient. The sequencing used CD4+ T cells from blood (PBMCs), collected 12 months after the transplant. Receptor source: a human patient who received a combined kidney and bone marrow transplant. The T cells may come from the graft donor.

Concerning this clone: The read stops 3 residues short of the end of the CDR3; the missing end is completed from the germline J gene. The V and J genes are TRBV4-1 and TRBJ1-1; 9 bases agree with TRBD1. The CDR3 has 14 amino acids. Per germline, CDR1 MGHRA and CDR2 YSYEKL. The CDR3 loop is CASSQATGGGGAFF. The CDR3 DNA, read in part, is TGCGCCAGCAGCCAGGCTACAGGGGGCGGAGGA.

Concerning this clone itself: Coverage ceases 3 residues before the CDR3 finishes, and the germline J gene fills in the end. V gene TRBV19 combines with J gene TRBJ1-1, with TRBD1 matching over 7 bases. The CDR3 loop spans 15 amino acids. V was pared by 6 bases and J by 1 base, with 8 bases of the junction left unmatched. Germline CDR1 LNHDA, CDR2 SQIVND (reference sequence). The CDR3 DNA, read in part, is TGTGCCAGTAGGGAGACAGGGCGTCAGAACACTGAA. Protein product: CASRETGRQNTE. The entire CDR3 protein reads CASRETGRQNTEAFF.

Here the CDR3 reads CSAGIAGGIQETQYF. The DNA read from the CDR3 is TGCAGTGCTGGAATAGCGGGAGGGATACAAGAGACC. The gene calls are TRBV20-1 and TRBJ2-5; 11 positions match TRBD2. The missing CDR3 end, 3 residues past where the read stops, is filled in from the germline J gene. V dropped 5 bases and J dropped 2; count of bases not matched to a gene: 7. The CDR3 spans 15 residues. Germline-derived CDR1 and CDR2 are DFQATT and SNEGSKA (reference sequence).

Comments on this clone: The read ends 3 residues before the CDR3 terminus; that terminus is restored from the germline J gene. The chain joins TRBV2 to TRBJ2-1; 7 bases fit TRBD1. This CDR3 contains 16 residues. V lost 6 bases and J lost 4; bases outside the gene matches: 12. Germline CDR1 SNHLY, CDR2 FYNNEI. The covered CDR3 bases are TGTGCCAGCAGGGGAACCAGGGGGTGGGGATACAATGAG. Its translation: CASRGTRGWGYNE. In full, the CDR3 reads CASRGTRGWGYNEQFF. Together with reference TRBV2 and TRBJ2-1, the CDR3 gives the full variable domain: EPEVTQTPSHQVTQMGQEVILRCVPISNHLYFYWYRQILGQKVEFLVSFYNNEISEKSEIFDDQFSVERPDGSNFTLKIRSTKLEDSAMYFCASRGTRGWGYNEQFFGPGTRLTVL.

As concerns this clone: With the read ending 3 residues before the CDR3 end, the germline J gene is used to fill in that end. J is TRBJ1-2 and V is TRBV18; D remains unclear. CDR1 and CDR2 from the germline V gene are KGHSH and LQKENI. CDR3 length equals 13 residues. The V end was cut by 3 bases, the J end by 0 bases, with 5 bases between. The CDR3 region is CASSPPANYGYTF. CDR3 bases read: TGTGCCAGCTCACCGCCAGCTAACTATGGC. Variable domain in full (rest from reference TRBV18 and TRBJ1-2): NAGVMQNPRHLVRRRGQEARLRCSPMKGHSHVYWYRQLPEEGLKFMVYLQKENIIDESGMPKERFSAEFPKEGPSILRIQQVVRGDSAAYFCASSPPANYGYTFGSGTRLTVV.

A remark on this clone: From the germline J gene comes the end of the CDR3, since the read stops 3 residues before it. The rearrangement joins TRBV20-1 to TRBJ1-6; TRBD1 matches 12 bases. The CDR3 covers 17 residues. V shed 0 bases, J shed 6 bases, and the junction held 6 bases outside the gene matches. CDR1 and CDR2 (germline): DFQATT, SNEGSKA (reference sequence). The CDR3 is CSARDPGQGAGNSPLHF. The DNA read from the CDR3 is TGCAGTGCTAGAGATCCGGGACAGGGGGCCGGTAATTCACCC.

Notes on this clone: The read falls 3 residues short of the CDR3 end, and the missing part is taken from the germline J gene. The chain combines TRBV10-3 with TRBJ2-2; D may be TRBD2 (6 bases). Between the trimmed V and J ends, which lost 6 bases and 3 bases, there was a span of 11 bases. Germline lookup yields CDR1 ENHRY and CDR2 SYGVKD. CDR3 length: 14 amino acids. The CDR3 loop reads CAISRDFHTGELFF. The DNA read from the CDR3 is TGTGCCATCAGCCGGGACTTTCACACCGGGGAG.